One and the same sample provided the 3 T cell receptor beta chains below, sequenced in a study of T-cell reconstitution after alpha-beta-depleted transplantation in children. TCRbeta library preparation incorporated unique molecular identifiers. TCRdb ran MiXCR on the PCR reads and lists one entry per CDR3 protein. In the table there are around 500,000 distinct CDR3 sequences, 23% of which are singletons. Here the sequenced sample was PBMCs, mostly from graft donor cells, taken 360 days after TCRalphabeta/CD19-depleted stem cell transplant. These receptors all stem from a boy younger than two who had a stem cell transplant for acute myeloid leukemia, so the T cells may come from the graft donor.

The chain is built from TRBV20-1 and TRBJ2-7, with D perhaps matching TRBD1 (6 bases). Trimming removed 4 bases from V and 4 bases from J, with 14 bases in between. Germline CDR1 and CDR2: DFQATT and SNEGSKA (reference sequence). This CDR3 is 13 amino acids long. CDR3 residues: CSATTGLGYEQYF. The CDR3 DNA reads as TGCAGTGCTACTACAGGGCTCGGATACGAGCAGTACTTC.

This clonotype was detected many times. The chain recombines TRBV6-2 or TRBV6-3 with TRBJ2-2; 10 positions match TRBD1. Losses at the gene ends were 3 bases for V and 5 bases for J; bases not matched to a gene: 3. CDR1 is MNHEY, CDR2 SVGEGT, per germline. CDR3 length equals 15 residues. The CDR3 region has the DNA TGTGCCAGCAGTTATGGGGACAGGGGAACCGGGGAGCTGTTTTTT. It encodes CASSYGDRGTGELFF.

This clonotype came up a few times. The chain recombines TRBV28 with TRBJ2-7; perhaps TRBD2 as D (6 bases). The CDR3 runs 15 residues. V gave up 4 bases and J gave up 4 bases, with 17 bases separating them. In germline, CDR1 is MDHEN, CDR2 SYDVKM. DNA for the CDR3: TGTGCCAGCAGTTCCGCGGGGCGAGGTTCGTACGAGCAGTACTTC. Translation gives CASSSAGRGSYEQYF.